A single sample gave rise to the 21 T cell receptor beta chains below, sequenced in a study of T cells in Graves' hyperthyroidism and ophthalmopathy. TCR beta CDR3 sequences were amplified from RNA transcripts. Carried out on the TCR CDR3, a first-round RT-PCR used the HTBI primer set. TCRdb re-derived calls from the multiplex PCR reads in MiXCR, one entry per CDR3 protein. The sample includes some 400,000 distinct CDR3 sequences, 19% of them seen just once. Sequenced: blood. The receptors were gathered from a woman younger than 30 with Graves' hyperthyroidism.

As to this clonotype: Just one base apart from a much larger clone, this may be a read error. The rearrangement joins TRBV2 to TRBJ2-1; no clear D gene. Germline lookup yields CDR1 SNHLY and CDR2 FYNNEI. This CDR3 has 15 amino acids. As DNA, the CDR3 is TGTGCCAGCAGTAGAATTGGGTACTCCTACAATGAGCAGTGCTTC. It encodes CASSRIGYSYNEQCF. Variable domain in full (rest from reference TRBV2 and TRBJ2-1): EPEVTQTPSHQVTQMGQEVILRCVPISNHLYFYWYRQILGQKVEFLVSFYNNEISEKSEIFDDQFSVERPDGSNFTLKIRSTKLEDSAMYFCASSRIGYSYNEQCFGPGTRLTVL.

This clonotype was counted many times. V usage is TRBV5-1 and J usage is TRBJ1-1; D call uncertain. The ends were cut back, 2 bases at V and 5 bases at J, with 13 bases in the middle. The CDR3 spans 14 residues. Per the germline V gene, CDR1 is SGHRS and CDR2 is YFSETQ. The CDR3 region is CASSLLEGWTEAFF. DNA of the CDR3: TGCGCCAGCAGCTTATTGGAGGGATGGACTGAAGCTTTCTTT.

This clonotype was recorded many times. The V gene is TRBV2, the J gene TRBJ1-5; TRBD1 matches at 7 bases. Germline V gene sequence: CDR1 SNHLY, CDR2 FYNNEI. The trim removed 4 bases at V and 4 bases at J, leaving 1 base unmatched. The CDR3 contains 13 residues. As DNA, the CDR3 is TGTGCCAGCAGTGTCAGGGGGAATCAGCCCCAGCATTTT. This sequence encodes CASSVRGNQPQHF. Complete variable domain (other parts from reference TRBV2 and TRBJ1-5): EPEVTQTPSHQVTQMGQEVILRCVPISNHLYFYWYRQILGQKVEFLVSFYNNEISEKSEIFDDQFSVERPDGSNFTLKIRSTKLEDSAMYFCASSVRGNQPQHFGDGTRLSIL.

This clonotype was observed many times. This rearrangement joins TRBV3-1 to TRBJ1-1, with D unclear. The germline V gene has CDR1 LGHDT and CDR2 YNNKEL (reference sequence). V lost 3 bases and J lost 2, with 13 bases in between. The CDR3 totals 15 residues. CDR3 sequence (DNA): TGTGCCAGCAGCCATGGACGATCAAGTAACACTGAAGCTTTCTTT. Translation: CASSHGRSSNTEAFF.

This clonotype has at least ten counts. The chain recombines TRBV12-3 or TRBV12-4 with TRBJ1-2, with unresolved D. V shed 3 bases and J shed 4 bases, with 12 bases lying between them. This CDR3 region has 14 residues. CDR3 in DNA: TGTGCCAGCAGTTTCCTGGTCAGCAGCTATGGCTACACCTTC. Protein sequence: CASSFLVSSYGYTF.

As to this clonotype: A read error may explain this, as a much larger clone is one base away. J is TRBJ2-7 and V is TRBV20-1; D unresolved. The CDR3 length is 10 residues. Trimming took 2 bases from V and 5 from J, leaving 4 bases between them. CDR1 and CDR2 from the germline V gene are DFQATT and SNEGSKA (reference sequence). In DNA form, the CDR3 reads TGCAGTGCTAGATCCCACGAGCAGTACGTC. This sequence encodes CSARSHEQYV.

Comment on this clonotype: A much larger clone lies a single base off, so this may be a read error. The V and J genes are TRBV27 and TRBJ2-5, with D perhaps being TRBD1 or TRBD2 (5 bases each). CDR1 MNHEY and CDR2 SMNVEV come from the germline V gene (reference sequence). CDR3 length: 14 residues. In nucleotides, the CDR3 is TGTGCCAGCAGTCCTGGGATGCAGTGGGGGACCAAGTACTTC. Encoded protein: CASSPGMQWGTKYF.

This clonotype was recorded once. Just one base apart from a much larger clone, this may be a read error. This rearrangement joins TRBV6-5 to TRBJ2-7; unclear D gene. The V end was cut by 1 base, the J end by 1 base, with 14 bases between. CDR3 length: 16 amino acids. The V gene's germline CDR1 is MNHEY and CDR2 SVGAGI. The CDR3 region has the DNA TGTGCCAGCAGTTACTGGGGTGTGGGGTCGTCCTACGAGCAGTACTTC. It translates to CASSYWGVGSSYEQYF.

For this clonotype: The conserved phenylalanine or tryptophan is not found at the CDR3 terminus, so this likely reflects a read error. The CDR3 is CASSLEGIEQYY. CDR3 in DNA: TGTGCCAGCAGTTTAGAAGGGATCGAGCAGTACTAC. J is TRBJ2-7 and V is TRBV12-3 or TRBV12-4, with no clear D. V lost 1 base and J lost 6, with 7 bases in between. CDR3 size: 12 residues.

The sample holds many counts of this clonotype. The J gene is TRBJ2-5, the V gene TRBV15, with D unresolved. The CDR3 extends over 12 amino acids. Per germline, CDR1 LNHNV and CDR2 YYDKDF (reference sequence). The V end lost 5 bases, the J end lost 5 bases, and 9 bases lay between the germline ends. The CDR3, as DNA: TGTGCCACCAGCTCCCATAGGGAGACCCAGTACTTC. Translating gives CATSSHRETQYF.

There are a few counts of this clonotype. V and J are TRBV5-1 and TRBJ2-4; D gene uncertain. Trimming left V 0 bases short and J 8 bases short, with 12 bases between. The CDR3 sequence is 14 residues long. Germline loops: CDR1 SGHRS, CDR2 YFSETQ. This CDR3 is CASSLEGKFDIQYF. Written as DNA, the CDR3 is TGCGCCAGCAGCTTGGAGGGCAAGTTTGACATTCAGTACTTC.

Many counts were recorded for this clonotype. The gene calls are TRBV29-1 and TRBJ2-7, with D possibly matching TRBD2 (6 bases). From germline, CDR1 is SQVTM and CDR2 ANQGSEA. Trimming left V 4 bases short and J 5 bases short, with 6 bases between. The CDR3 has 10 amino acids. The CDR3 nucleotides are TGCAGCGTTGCGGGGGACGAGCAGTACTTC. Translating gives CSVAGDEQYF.

This clonotype was observed a handful of times. The chain recombines TRBV7-8 with TRBJ2-1, with D uncertain. The ends were cut back, 2 bases at V and 7 bases at J, with 12 bases in the middle. The CDR3 has 14 residues. Germline V gives CDR1 SGHVS, CDR2 FQNEAQ. CDR3 amino acids: CASSLRRSWNEQFF. The CDR3 DNA sequence: TGTGCCAGCAGCTTACGACGTTCTTGGAATGAGCAGTTCTTC.

Remarks on this clonotype: This may come from a read error, since a much larger clone is one base off. The conserved phenylalanine or tryptophan normally closing the CDR3 is absent here, so this likely arose from a read error. This chain connects TRBV28 to TRBJ1-2; D may be TRBD1 (6 bases). Germline loops: CDR1 MDHEN, CDR2 SYDVKM. V was trimmed by 2 bases and J by 8 bases, leaving 15 bases between them. There are 14 residues in the CDR3. CDR3 DNA sequence: TGTGCCAGCAGTTTAAGGGGGGCGCCGGGAGGCTACACCGTC. It codes for CASSLRGAPGGYTV.

There are many counts of this clonotype. V is TRBV11-2 and J is TRBJ2-7, with 8 bases that match TRBD1. The junction had 13 bases not matched to a gene; V was cut back by 6 bases and J by 3 bases. CDR1 and CDR2 (germline): SGHAT, FQNNGV. The CDR3 sequence is 16 residues long. This CDR3 reads CASRKGVRGQDYEQYF. The DNA of the CDR3 is TGTGCCAGCAGGAAGGGGGTCAGGGGGCAAGACTACGAGCAGTACTTC.

This clonotype was counted at least ten times. The chain carries TRBV12-3 or TRBV12-4 and TRBJ2-6; TRBD1 matches 7 bases. The V and J ends lost 5 bases and 3 bases, in that order; junction bases with no gene match: 4. The CDR3 is 15 amino acids. CDR3 sequence reads: CASSLRTGGANVLTF. The DNA for the CDR3 is TGTGCCAGCAGTCTGCGGACAGGTGGGGCCAACGTCCTGACTTTC.

In this sample, this clonotype turned up many times. The J gene is TRBJ2-2, the V gene TRBV10-3; D tentatively reads TRBD1 or TRBD2 (5 bases each). The germline V and J ends were trimmed by 7 bases and 6 bases, with 24 bases remaining between them. The CDR3 totals 17 residues. Germline CDR1 reads ENHRY; CDR2 reads SYGVKD. DNA for the CDR3: TGTGCCATCACGAGAGAAACGGGACCAAGCGTGGCCGGGGAGCTGTTTTTT. The encoded protein is CAITRETGPSVAGELFF.

Many counts were recorded for this clonotype. The chain combines TRBV6-1 with TRBJ2-2; TRBD1 matches 7 bases. The CDR3 loop spans 14 amino acids. Germline V gene lookup returns CDR1 MNHNS and CDR2 SASEGT. Unmatched junction bases numbered 4, after V lost 5 bases and J lost 4 bases. CDR3 nucleotide sequence: TGTGCCAGCAGTAAGGGACAGAGCACCGGGGAGCTGTTTTTT. Its translation is CASSKGQSTGELFF.

This clonotype was seen many times. The chain combines TRBV20-1 with TRBJ2-2; D uncertain. Germline V gene lookup returns CDR1 DFQATT and CDR2 SNEGSKA (reference sequence). V lost 1 base and J 2 bases, leaving 5 bases between the germline ends. CDR3 length: 13 amino acids. The CDR3 sequence is CSARVPNTGELFF. The CDR3 region has the DNA TGCAGTGCTAGAGTCCCAAACACCGGGGAGCTGTTTTTT.

This clonotype was observed at least ten times. This sequence joins TRBV12-3 or TRBV12-4 and TRBJ1-3; D is unclear. The CDR3 totals 12 residues. The V gene lost 6 bases and the J gene lost 3 bases, with 6 bases spanning the gap. The CDR3 sequence is CASRASGNTIYF. In DNA form, the CDR3 reads TGTGCCAGCAGAGCTAGTGGAAACACCATATATTTT.

This clonotype was seen ten or more times. V usage is TRBV11-2 and J usage is TRBJ2-4; 7 bases map to TRBD2. The CDR3 runs to 16 residues. Germline CDR1 is SGHAT and CDR2 is FQNNGV. V shed 3 bases and J 4 bases; nucleotides not matched to a gene: 9. CDR3 residues: CASSFFRDSGKNIQYF. The CDR3 region has the DNA TGTGCCAGCAGCTTCTTTAGGGATAGCGGGAAAAACATTCAGTACTTC.